The rows below give T cell receptor beta chains drawn from one sample of a study of T cell changes during pregnancy in multiple sclerosis. Method: immunoSEQ multiplex PCR; TCRdb's copy keeps in-frame clones and lacks some. The sample records tens of thousands of clones, roughly 92% being singletons. The sample consisted of peripheral blood, taken in the second trimester of pregnancy. The receptor set was obtained from a female donor with multiple sclerosis, enrolled in a pregnancy study. Each CDR3 is given with its conserved first and last residue. Fields, in order: V gene, D gene, clone size, J gene, CDR3 protein, CDR3 DNA. D genes are given only for firm matches. Size values are once, few and many counts, or a class for expanded clones, and some rows have none.

TRBV5-6	NA	NA	TRBJ1-3	CASSLGSSGNTIYF	TGTGCCAGCAGCTTGGGCAGCTCTGGAAACACCATATATTTT
TRBV6-5	TRBD1	NA	TRBJ1-2	CASSRQGNYGYTF	TGTGCCAGCAGTCGACAGGGGAACTATGGCTACACCTTC
TRBV30	NA	NA	TRBJ1-1	CAWSSGSEAFF	TGTGCCTGGAGTTCAGGTTCTGAAGCTTTCTTT
TRBV25-1	NA	NA	TRBJ1-4	CASSEDRGFEKLFF	TGTGCCAGCAGTGAGGACAGAGGATTCGAAAAACTGTTTTTT
TRBV29-1	TRBD1	NA	TRBJ1-1	CSVKTLTGGNTEAFF	TGCAGCGTAAAGACTTTAACAGGGGGGAACACTGAAGCTTTCTTT
TRBV6-6	NA	NA	TRBJ1-5	CASSRGVDQPQHF	TGTGCCAGCAGCCGAGGAGTCGATCAGCCCCAGCATTTT
TRBV14	NA	NA	TRBJ2-5	CASSLLGGAQETQYF	TGTGCCAGCAGCCTCCTTGGGGGGGCCCAAGAGACCCAGTACTTC
TRBV18	NA	NA	TRBJ2-4	CASSPLKGKAKNIQYF	TGTGCCAGCTCACCCCTAAAGGGGAAGGCCAAAAACATTCAGTACTTC
TRBV11-2	TRBD2	NA	TRBJ2-5	CASSYSGGARETQYF	TGTGCCAGCAGCTATAGCGGGGGGGCCAGGGAGACCCAGTACTTC
TRBV30	TRBD2	NA	TRBJ2-1	CAWSAGLAGGGEQFF	TGTGCCTGGAGCGCTGGACTAGCGGGGGGTGGGGAGCAGTTCTTC
TRBV10-3	NA	NA	TRBJ2-6	CAISERAAGSNSGANVLTF	TGTGCCATCAGTGAGCGGGCAGCGGGCTCTAACTCTGGGGCCAACGTCCTGACTTTC
TRBV10-3	TRBD1	NA	TRBJ2-6	CAISELTGSSGANVLTF	TGTGCCATCAGTGAGTTGACAGGGAGCTCTGGGGCCAACGTCCTGACTTTC
TRBV14	NA	NA	TRBJ2-7	CASSQDGAGSYEQYF	TGTGCCAGCAGCCAAGATGGTGCGGGTTCCTACGAGCAGTACTTC
TRBV6-5	NA	NA	TRBJ1-5	CASSLVQGWPQHF	TGTGCCAGCAGTTTAGTACAGGGCTGGCCCCAGCATTTT
TRBV7-3	NA	NA	TRBJ2-1	CASSLISGSNEQFF	TGTGCCAGCAGCTTAATTTCGGGGTCCAATGAGCAGTTCTTC
TRBV27	NA	NA	TRBJ1-6	CASSSTAYYNSPLHF	TGTGCCAGCAGCTCCACAGCATACTATAATTCACCCCTCCACTTT
TRBV7-8	TRBD2	NA	TRBJ2-7	CASSPKTGWREGSYEQYF	TGTGCCAGCAGCCCCAAAACGGGGTGGCGGGAGGGTTCCTACGAGCAGTACTTC
TRBV14	TRBD1	NA	TRBJ2-1	CASSHPTGGSSYNEQFF	TGTGCCAGCAGCCATCCTACAGGGGGCAGCTCCTACAATGAGCAGTTCTTC
TRBV10-3	NA	NA	TRBJ1-2	CAISGGGGYTF	TGTGCCATCAGTGGAGGGGGAGGCTACACCTTC
TRBV6-5	TRBD1	NA	TRBJ1-3	CASRGTGAGNTIYF	TGTGCCAGCAGGGGGACAGGCGCTGGAAACACCATATATTTT
TRBV11-2	TRBD2	NA	TRBJ2-7	CASSLRTSDFFSYEQYF	TGTGCCAGCAGCTTAAGGACTAGCGACTTTTTCTCCTACGAGCAGTACTTC
TRBV11-3	NA	NA	TRBJ2-1	CASSTETHNEQFF	TGTGCCAGCAGCACCGAAACTCACAATGAGCAGTTCTTC
TRBV7-9	TRBD1	NA	TRBJ1-1	CASSWDSRTTEAFF	TGTGCCAGCAGCTGGGACAGCCGGACCACTGAAGCTTTCTTT
TRBV4-1	NA	NA	TRBJ2-1	CASSQDGGQSYNEQFF	TGCGCCAGCAGCCAAGACGGGGGACAGTCCTACAATGAGCAGTTCTTC
TRBV6-5	NA	NA	TRBJ1-1	CASSFRGEAFF	TGTGCCAGCAGTTTCAGGGGAGAAGCTTTCTTT
TRBV10-3	TRBD2	NA	TRBJ2-6	CAISGSGGVGTAGANVLTF	TGTGCCATCAGTGGGTCGGGGGGGGTCGGAACAGCTGGGGCCAACGTCCTGACTTTC
TRBV29-1	NA	NA	TRBJ2-7	CSVEVSRAYEQYF	TGCAGCGTTGAAGTTTCCAGGGCCTACGAGCAGTACTTC
TRBV6-4	TRBD1	NA	TRBJ1-2	CASSAGGQGADGYTF	TGTGCCAGCAGTGCCGGGGGACAGGGGGCCGATGGCTACACCTTC
TRBV5-1	TRBD2	NA	TRBJ2-3	CASSLGSGSETQYF	TGCGCCAGCAGCTTGGGTAGCGGGAGTGAAACGCAGTATTTT
TRBV6-5	TRBD1	once	TRBJ1-2	CASSYNRGFVYGYTF	TGTGCCAGCAGTTACAACAGGGGGTTCGTTTATGGCTACACCTTC
TRBV7-9	NA	NA	TRBJ2-7	CASTGHSYEQYF	TGTGCCAGCACAGGCCACTCCTACGAGCAGTACTTC
TRBV5-1	NA	NA	TRBJ1-3	CASSRDRSPGNTIYF	TGCGCCAGCAGCAGAGACAGGAGCCCTGGAAACACCATATATTTT
TRBV11-2	TRBD2	NA	TRBJ2-7	CASSLVARTSASYEQYF	TGTGCCAGCAGCTTAGTGGCGAGGACTAGCGCCTCCTACGAGCAGTACTTC
TRBV5-1	NA	NA	TRBJ1-1	CASSLVKVAGGYTEAFF	TGCGCCAGCAGCTTGGTCAAAGTGGCGGGAGGGTACACTGAAGCTTTCTTT
TRBV2	TRBD1	NA	TRBJ2-7	CASSGSPDRVTGEQYF	TGTGCCAGCAGTGGCAGCCCGGACAGGGTAACGGGCGAGCAGTACTTC
TRBV30	NA	NA	TRBJ1-4	CAWSGSGTNEKLFF	TGTGCCTGGAGTGGGTCAGGGACTAATGAAAAACTGTTTTTT
TRBV6-6	TRBD2	NA	TRBJ2-7	CASSLTSGSAYEQYF	TGTGCCAGCAGCCTGACTAGCGGGAGCGCCTACGAGCAGTACTTC
TRBV27	NA	NA	TRBJ1-1	CASSLSRGGWTEAFF	TGTGCCAGCAGTTTATCGAGGGGGGGTTGGACTGAAGCTTTCTTT
TRBV7-2	TRBD2	NA	TRBJ2-7	CASSLESSGGTYEQYF	TGTGCCAGCAGCTTAGAGTCTAGCGGGGGTACCTACGAGCAGTACTTC
TRBV5-6	TRBD1	NA	TRBJ1-3	CASSSRTGGNTIYF	TGTGCCAGCAGCTCAAGGACAGGGGGAAACACCATATATTTT